The following is a T cell receptor beta chain sequence with its context. Its antigen has not been determined. Base qualities are not at hand, and no much larger clone is one base apart. The collaborating institutions used their own protocols to collect whole blood in K2EDTA tubes. For TCRbeta analysis, collaborator samples were shipped as frozen whole blood, as isolated PBMCs, or as DNA extracted from either sample type. The data derive from a study of blood T cell repertoires in COVID-19 (dated by TCRdb to about 2020). Notes on the research overall: Samples from collaborators originated in the United States, Italy and Spain and spanned both the acute and convalescent phases of COVID-19. The repertoires were released in a freely available public database intended as a resource for research on the immune response to SARS-CoV-2. Nearly every sample came with metadata listing a de-identified subject ID, COVID-19 status, age in years and sex. The material from the prospective study consisted of cDNA or gDNA derived from T cells, B-cell-depleted T cells, or PBMCs. The dataset comprised deeply sampled blood TCRbeta repertoires from subjects exposed to, actively infected with, or recovered from COVID-19. HLA class I and class II types, where available, came from metadata supplied by the sample provider rather than from assay-based typing. The samples were drawn from the first 160 participants of the ongoing ImmuneRACE study and from some 1,300 subjects provided by 6 global collaborators.

TCRbeta CDR3 regions were amplified from genomic DNA using the immunoSEQ Assay, a bias-controlled multiplex PCR. In the source study's methods: Within the assay, amplification of reference gene primers was used to estimate how many nucleated cells each sample contained. To quantify the absolute abundance of each unique TCRbeta CDR3 rearrangement, sequence reads were collapsed and filtered. For each sample, productive Simpson clonality was calculated by taking the square root of Simpson's diversity index across productive rearrangements. The source is immuneACCESS, and TCRdb retained only in-frame sequences with V and J called. Part of the clones is not carried over; for the studies checked, unresolved V genes explain less than half of this, and the remainder is unexplained. For V, J and clone size, that table is used; D and trimming come from the DNA. The sample table shows some 160,000 clones, and about 86% are seen once. Of the sample, roughly a tenth falls within the top ten clones.

What the work shows at the level of the full study, not this receptor alone: The quantity of clinical and demographic metadata differed by source and by participant and was supplied without curation.

The specimen sequenced was peripheral blood. This receptor was taken from a man between 65 and 80 years old with active or convalescent COVID-19.

The CDR3 region reads CASSARGTANEKLFF. The nucleotides are TGTGCCAGTAGTGCCCGGGGGACAGCTAATGAAAAACTGTTTTTT. This chain joins TRBV19 to TRBJ1-4; a stretch of 7 junction bases matches TRBD1. Its CDR3 holds 15 amino acids, cysteine through phenylalanine. Just CDR3 DNA is preserved here, 45 bases in frame from base 1. The germline V and J ends show losses of 5 bases and 3 bases respectively, and no gene match explains 6 bases of the junction. The germline V gene (reference sequence) yields LNHDA for CDR1 and SQIVND for CDR2. Full variable domain (CDR3 extended with the reference TRBV19 and TRBJ1-4 proteins): DGGITQSPKYLFRKEGQNVTLSCEQNLNHDAMYWYRQDPGQGLRLIYYSQIVNDFQKGDIAEGYSVSREKKESFPLTVTSAQKNPTAFYLCASSARGTANEKLFFGSGTQLSVL.